Included here is one T cell receptor (beta chain) sequence, with context. Antigen specificity is unknown. Unique molecular identifiers were present in the TCR beta cDNA libraries. TCRdb recomputed calls from the PCR reads with MiXCR, one row per CDR3 protein. This sample has over 700,000 distinct CDR3 sequences, with about 32% found just once. Germline CDR1 reads LNHNV; CDR2 reads YYDKDF (reference sequence). The CDR3 is 18 residues long. The data were obtained in a study of post-analysis software for immune sequencing data. At the level of the study: Patients with relapsing-remitting, secondary progressive and progressive-relapsing multiple sclerosis courses were all represented. Study-wide results and limits: Samples from one preparation batch, clustered by F measure, grouped strongly together. Relative to controls, patients had about 5 TRBV segments at higher frequency, with TRBV5-6, TRBV5-1 and TRBV20-1 among these. Significantly lower normalized Chao1 diversity was seen in multiple sclerosis patients than in controls.

The V and J genes are TRBV15 and TRBJ2-1; 8 bases fit TRBD2. Judging by the DNA end, TRBJ2-7 fits better; the J call may be wrong. The sequence was collected from a girl between 5 and 17 years old with multiple sclerosis. Sequenced input: blood. The CDR3 protein is CATSRPGGAGASYNEQYF. Here the CDR3 DNA reads TGTGCCACCAGCAGACCCGGGGGAGCGGGGGCCTCCTACAATGAGCAGTACTTC.